This T cell receptor beta chain was captured by sequencing in a study of control samples from healthy donors and cancer patients. CDR1 LGHNA and CDR2 YNFKEQ come from the germline V gene. Trimming took 3 bases from V and 2 from J, leaving 13 bases between them. The CDR3 is 16 amino acids. Profiled with immunoSEQ multiplex PCR; TCRdb holds only in-frame clones, not every one. Of under 150,000 clones in the sample, more than 75% are singletons; the top ten hold 2.9%. What was sequenced was blood. The gene calls are TRBV4-2 and TRBJ2-2, with D perhaps assigned TRBD1 or TRBD2 (5 bases each). The TCR comes from a man aged 55 to 70 in good health. Written as DNA, the CDR3 is TGTGCCAGCAGCCACGCCGGGACCAAAAACACCGGGGAGCTGTTTTTT. Amino acids: CASSHAGTKNTGELFF.